The TCR beta chain under discussion was sequenced for a study of OX40 agonist ivuxolimab in advanced cancers. Study-wide background: The dose-escalation cohort had hepatocellular carcinoma, melanoma, renal cell or head and neck cancer. Partial responses were seen in three patients, one with hepatocellular carcinoma and two with cutaneous melanoma.

Overall study findings and caveats: Low normalized clonal expansion also occurred in some nonresponding patients.

The repertoire was sequenced with immunoSEQ multiplex PCR; TCRdb's copy has only in-frame clones and lacks some. The sample yields over 40,000 clones, around nine tenths seen once. On this clone itself: Its antigen is not known.

The sequence was collected from an adult with an advanced solid tumor such as melanoma, head and neck, liver or kidney cancer. Sequenced here: CD4+ or CD8+ T cells sorted from blood, sampled in a trial of the OX40 agonist ivuxolimab.

The CDR3 DNA reads as TGTGCCATTAGCCTGAACACTGAAGCTTTCTTT. Translation: CAISLNTEAFF. The V and J genes are TRBV28 and TRBJ1-1; the D is unclear. V lost 10 bases and J 0 bases, leaving 6 bases between the germline ends. Germline lookup yields CDR1 MDHEN and CDR2 SYDVKM. This CDR3 contains 11 residues.